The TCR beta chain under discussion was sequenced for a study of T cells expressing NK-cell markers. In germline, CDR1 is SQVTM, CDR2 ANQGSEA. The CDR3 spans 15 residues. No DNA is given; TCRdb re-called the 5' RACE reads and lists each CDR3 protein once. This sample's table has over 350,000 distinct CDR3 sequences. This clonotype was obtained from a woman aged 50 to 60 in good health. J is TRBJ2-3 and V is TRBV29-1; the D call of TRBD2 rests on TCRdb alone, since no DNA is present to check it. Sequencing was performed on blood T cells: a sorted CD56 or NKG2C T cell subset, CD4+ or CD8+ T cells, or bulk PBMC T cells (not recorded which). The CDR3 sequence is CSGGTSGTLRDTQYF.